The clone carrying this TCR beta chain was seen only a few times. The source of the sample is a study of blood T cell repertoires in COVID-19. Whole-study context: From T cells, B-cell-depleted T cells, or PBMCs came the material, which was cDNA or gDNA.

Authors' methods: Reference gene primer amplification yielded estimated nucleated cell counts. The assay was immunoSEQ multiplex PCR, and TCRdb's table has in-frame clones only and misses some. The V and J calls and the clone size are those of that table, but D and trimming were determined from the DNA. This sample has 120,000 or so clones, with 55% to 75% found just once. V shed 7 bases, J shed 8 bases, and the junction held 13 bases outside the gene matches. CDR3 length: 15 amino acids. CDR1 and CDR2 from the germline V gene are MNHEY and SVGAGI. This chain connects TRBV6-5 to TRBJ2-1; 8 bases line up with TRBD2. This receptor was taken from a woman in her 70s with acute or convalescent COVID-19. Sequenced: peripheral blood. CDR3 in DNA: TGTGCCAGCACGTCCTCGAGCGGGAGAAGAGATGAGCAGTTCTTC. Amino acid sequence: CASTSSSGRRDEQFF.